This T cell receptor (beta chain) came from a study of OX40 agonist ivuxolimab in advanced cancers. Only in-frame clones appear in the TCRdb table, and some are missing; sequencing was by immunoSEQ multiplex PCR. The sample shows approximately 45,000 clones, 88% of them seen only once. This CDR3 is 14 amino acids long. Germline CDR1 and CDR2: SEHNR and FQNEAQ (reference sequence). V was pared by 5 bases and J by 5 bases, with 15 bases between. The V and J genes are TRBV7-9 and TRBJ1-1; possibly TRBD1 for D (5 bases). The sample consisted of CD4+ or CD8+ T cells sorted from blood, taken in a trial of the OX40 agonist ivuxolimab. The TCR sequence derives from an adult with an advanced solid tumor such as melanoma, head and neck, liver or kidney cancer. The CDR3 bases are TGTGCCAGCAGCACCAAACGGGGGGGGACTGAAGCTTTCTTT. It translates to CASSTKRGGTEAFF.